The sequence of this T cell receptor beta chain was determined in a study of shared clonotypes between healthy human individuals. Whole-study findings and limits: Several donors showed sharing of about 4.8% of naive CD4 clonotypes.

In the case of this clone: The antigen remains unidentified.

This CDR3 region has 14 residues. Trimming took off 0 bases at V and 4 bases at J, with 9 bases between the two ends. Using immunoSEQ multiplex PCR, the repertoire was profiled, and TCRdb retains in-frame clones only, with some absent. The data contain roughly 2.2 million clones, approximately 93% of them singletons. The sequencing sample was made of naive CD4+ T cells from PBMCs. The subset was: CD45RA+ positively selected. V and J are TRBV23-1 and TRBJ1-1; no clear D gene. TRBV23-1 is annotated as an ORF whose role is uncertain. This receptor was identified in a man between 18 and 29 years old in good health. Some clones in this sample may be carry-over from other donors' samples. CDR3 bases: TGCGCCAGCAGTCAATCTAAGAGGGTCACTGAAGCTTTCTTT. Its protein product is CASSQSKRVTEAFF.